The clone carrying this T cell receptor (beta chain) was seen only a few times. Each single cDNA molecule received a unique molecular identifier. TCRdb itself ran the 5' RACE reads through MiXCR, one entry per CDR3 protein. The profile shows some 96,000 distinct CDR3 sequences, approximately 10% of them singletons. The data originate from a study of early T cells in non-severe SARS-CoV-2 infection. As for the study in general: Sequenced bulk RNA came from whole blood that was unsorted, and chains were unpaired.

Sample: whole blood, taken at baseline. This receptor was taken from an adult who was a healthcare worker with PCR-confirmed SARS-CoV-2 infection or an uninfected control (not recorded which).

The chain's CDR3 is CSVRDSYGYTF. The CDR3 bases are TGCAGCGTCCGGGACAGCTATGGCTACACCTTC. The chain links TRBV29-1 to TRBJ1-2; TRBD1 aligns across 7 bases. The CDR3 covers 11 residues. Germline assignment: CDR1 SQVTM and CDR2 ANQGSEA. Unmatched junction bases numbered 2, after V lost 6 bases and J lost 4 bases.